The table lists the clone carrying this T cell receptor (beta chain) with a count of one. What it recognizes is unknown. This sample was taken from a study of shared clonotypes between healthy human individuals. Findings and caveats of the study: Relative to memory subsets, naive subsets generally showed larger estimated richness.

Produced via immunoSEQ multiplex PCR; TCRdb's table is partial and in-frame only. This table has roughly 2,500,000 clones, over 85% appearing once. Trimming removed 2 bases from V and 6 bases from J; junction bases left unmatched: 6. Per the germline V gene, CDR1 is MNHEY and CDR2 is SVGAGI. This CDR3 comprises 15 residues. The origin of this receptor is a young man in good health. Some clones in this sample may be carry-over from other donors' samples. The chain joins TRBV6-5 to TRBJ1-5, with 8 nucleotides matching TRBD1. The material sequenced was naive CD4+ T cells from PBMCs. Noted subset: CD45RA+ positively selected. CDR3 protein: CASSYDRGKGQPQHF. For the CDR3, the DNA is TGTGCCAGCAGTTACGACAGGGGAAAAGGTCAGCCCCAGCATTTT.